The text below deals with one T cell receptor beta chain. No antigen is known for it. It was uncontrolled infection, other autoimmune disease, pregnancy or lactation that excluded patients. The data were obtained in a study of T cells in Graves' hyperthyroidism and ophthalmopathy. Study-level results: Median prediction lead before ophthalmopathy onset was roughly 6 months with the model.

Amplification targeted TCR beta CDR3 regions from RNA transcripts. RT-PCR in the first round (using the HTBI primer set) targeted the TCR CDR3. Via MiXCR, TCRdb re-called the multiplex PCR reads, giving one row per CDR3 protein. The profile shows 600,000 to 700,000 distinct CDR3 sequences, 45% of them singletons. This CDR3 has 15 amino acids. Germline CDR1 SGHVS, CDR2 FQNEAQ. V lost 5 bases to trimming and J lost 4 bases; unmatched junction nucleotides: 11. The gene calls are TRBV7-8 and TRBJ2-7, with 7 positions matching TRBD2. The source is an adult man with Graves' disease, either hyperthyroidism or ophthalmopathy (not recorded which). The sequencing input was peripheral blood or thyroid tissue (not recorded which). This chain's CDR3 is CASSQGNGGGYEQYF. In DNA, the CDR3 is TGTGCCAGCAGCCAAGGAAATGGGGGGGGATACGAGCAGTACTTC.